The 30 T cell receptor beta chains presented below share a single source sample, sequenced in a study of OX40 agonist ivuxolimab in advanced cancers. Only in-frame clones appear in the TCRdb table, and some are missing; sequencing was by immunoSEQ multiplex PCR. Counted here are about 67,000 clones, about 87% occurring once; the ten biggest clones make up 3.5% to 4.5%. Specimen: CD4+ or CD8+ T cells sorted from blood, collected in a trial of the OX40 agonist ivuxolimab. These TCRs come from an adult with an advanced solid tumor such as melanoma, head and neck, liver or kidney cancer.

A single count supports this clone. The chain carries TRBV2 and TRBJ2-5, with a weak D call TRBD2 (5 bases). Trimming shortened V by 5 bases and J by 5 bases, and 9 bases separated the two germline ends. The CDR3 contains 12 residues. The germline gives CDR1 SNHLY, CDR2 FYNNEI. This chain's CDR3 is CASSYGGETQYF. CDR3 coding DNA: TGTGCCAGCAGTTACGGCGGGGAGACCCAGTACTTC.

This clone was observed a single time. The chain has TRBV5-4 and TRBJ2-7, with D unclear. Deletions cut 0 bases from V and 4 bases from J, with 14 bases between. The length of the CDR3 is 15 residues. CDR1 and CDR2 from the germline V gene are SGHNT and YYREEE (reference sequence). CDR3 loop: CASSLGTALDYEQYF. The CDR3 nucleotides read TGTGCCAGCAGCTTGGGAACAGCTCTAGATTACGAGCAGTACTTC. Full variable domain (outside the CDR3, taken from reference TRBV5-4 and TRBJ2-7): ETGVTQSPTHLIKTRGQQVTLRCSSQSGHNTVSWYQQALGQGPQFIFQYYREEENGRGNFPPRFSGLQFPNYSSELNVNALELDDSALYLCASSLGTALDYEQYFGPGTRLTVT.

In its sample, this clone was seen once. The chain carries TRBV6-5 and TRBJ2-5; D is possibly TRBD1 (5 bases). The last part of the DNA fits TRBJ2-7 better; the J call may be wrong. Germline lookup yields CDR1 MNHEY and CDR2 SVGAGI. The CDR3 loop spans 14 amino acids. The CDR3 DNA reads TGTGCCAGCAGTTACTCGGGGCGGTCCTACGAGCAGTACTTC. As protein: CASSYSGRSYEQYF.

This clone was recorded once. The chain links TRBV5-4 to TRBJ2-5, with 14 bases that match TRBD2. The closer fit of TRBJ2-7 to the DNA end suggests the J call may be wrong. CDR1 is SGHNT and CDR2 is YYREEE in the germline V gene (reference sequence). The CDR3 is 15 residues long. The DNA for the CDR3 is TGTGCCAGCAGCGTGGGACTAGCGGGGGACTACGAGCAGTACTTC. This gives the protein CASSVGLAGDYEQYF.

This chain connects TRBV18 to TRBJ1-2, with unresolved D. The V end was cut by 5 bases, the J end by 8 bases, with 21 bases between. The CDR3 extends over 15 amino acids. The V gene's germline CDR1 is KGHSH and CDR2 LQKENI. The CDR3, as DNA: TGTGCCAGCTCAATCTCATCTGAGTCCCGCAGCGGCTACACCTTC. It codes for CASSISSESRSGYTF.

This sequence joins TRBV5-1 and TRBJ1-2; 8 bases agree with TRBD1. CDR1 and CDR2 (germline): SGHRS, YFSETQ. The CDR3 sequence is 14 residues long. V shed 0 bases and J 7 bases; nucleotides not matched to a gene: 5. The CDR3 loop is CASSLGQGFSGYTF. As DNA, the CDR3 is TGCGCCAGCAGCTTGGGACAGGGGTTCTCTGGCTACACCTTC.

CDR3 region: CASSVTSIGGGNTIYF. DNA for the CDR3: TGTGCCAGCAGCGTTACATCCATAGGCGGCGGAAACACCATATATTTT. V is TRBV7-8 and J is TRBJ1-3, with no clear D. Germline V gene lookup returns CDR1 SGHVS and CDR2 FQNEAQ. V was pared by 5 bases and J by 4 bases, with 18 bases between. The CDR3 extends over 16 amino acids.

As DNA, the CDR3 is TGTGCCAGTAGTGCCGTGTCTGCCAATCAGCCCCAGCATTTT. It specifies CASSAVSANQPQHF. The chain employs TRBV19 and TRBJ1-5; D not resolved. The CDR3 spans 14 residues. The V and J ends lost 5 bases and 3 bases respectively, with 11 bases between them. Per germline, CDR1 LNHDA and CDR2 SQIVND (reference sequence).

This chain links TRBV30 with TRBJ1-2, with 7 bases that match TRBD1. The V gene's germline CDR1 is GTSNPN and CDR2 SVGIG (reference sequence). This CDR3 comprises 16 residues. Trimming took 0 bases from V and 4 from J; bases not matched to a gene: 11. The CDR3 DNA sequence: TGTGCCTGGAGTGTACAGGGTGAGACAGGGACCTATGGCTACACCTTC. Amino acids: CAWSVQGETGTYGYTF.

The chain recombines TRBV2 with TRBJ1-2, with D possibly matching TRBD1 (5 bases). V lost 7 bases to trimming and J lost 0 bases, with 24 bases between them. The CDR3 contains 18 residues. CDR1 SNHLY and CDR2 FYNNEI come from the germline V gene. Here the CDR3 DNA reads TGTGCCAGCAAGGCCGGGACGCATGGTCTAAGAGCTAACTATGGCTACACCTTC. Residues: CASKAGTHGLRANYGYTF.

The CDR3 DNA reads TGCGCCAGCAGCCAGGGAACAACCTACGAGCAGTACTTC. Its protein is CASSQGTTYEQYF. The rearrangement joins TRBV5-1 to TRBJ2-7, with D possibly TRBD1 on 5 matching bases. The germline CDR1 and CDR2 sequences are SGHRS and YFSETQ. The CDR3 has 13 residues. V lost 4 bases, J lost 2 bases, and 10 bases lay in between.

The rearrangement joins TRBV5-1 to TRBJ2-1, with 9 positions matching TRBD2. With V trimmed by 2 bases and J by 5 bases, 8 bases remained unmatched. The CDR3 runs to 16 residues. Germline V gives CDR1 SGHRS, CDR2 YFSETQ. The CDR3 DNA follows: TGCGCCAGCAGCTTTCAGGCGGGAGGGGAGGACAATGAGCAGTTCTTC. This codes for CASSFQAGGEDNEQFF.

As concerns this clone: A read error may account for a junction end that differs from germline. The chain uses TRBV28 and TRBJ1-3; a weak D match, TRBD1 (5 bases). Germline V lookup: CDR1 MDHEN, CDR2 SYDVKM. This CDR3 region has 17 residues. This chain's CDR3 is CASSSGGEDTAGNTIYF. DNA for the CDR3: TGTGCCAGCAGTTCGGGGGGGGAGGACACTGCTGGGAACACCATATATTTT.

The chain employs TRBV6-6 and TRBJ2-5; no firm D call. The J call may be faulty, since TRBJ2-7 better matches the DNA end. Germline V CDR1 and CDR2: MNHNY, SVGAGI (reference sequence). The CDR3 runs 14 residues. CDR3 bases: TGTGCCAGCAGTTACTCTGACAAGGCCTACGAGCAGTACTTC. Translation: CASSYSDKAYEQYF.

The chain joins TRBV6-1 to TRBJ2-1, with TRBD2 matching over 8 bases. The CDR3 sequence is 16 residues long. CDR1 is MNHNS and CDR2 is SASEGT in the germline V gene. With 3 bases clipped from V and 2 bases from J, the junction kept 6 bases outside the gene matches. The CDR3, as DNA: TGTGCCAGCAGTGATTCGGGGGGGCCCGCCTACAATGAGCAGTTCTTC. Its translation is CASSDSGGPAYNEQFF.

The rearrangement uses TRBV7-3 and TRBJ2-2; no reliable D call. The V and J ends lost 3 bases and 4 bases respectively, with 6 bases between them. CDR1 and CDR2 (germline): SGHTA, FQGTGA. This CDR3 is 13 amino acids long. As DNA, the CDR3 is TGTGCCAGCAGCTTCGGAGTCACCGGGGAGCTGTTTTTT. Amino acid sequence: CASSFGVTGELFF.

This chain joins TRBV19 and TRBJ2-3; the match to TRBD1 covers 7 bases. CDR3 length equals 15 residues. With 3 bases clipped from V and 1 base from J, the junction kept 4 bases outside the gene matches. CDR1 LNHDA and CDR2 SQIVND come from the germline V gene (reference sequence). The CDR3 loop is CASSIRQGGTDTQYF. The CDR3 nucleotides are TGTGCCAGTAGTATCCGACAGGGTGGCACAGATACGCAGTATTTT.

This clone was counted once. The gene calls are TRBV7-3 and TRBJ1-4; 12 nucleotides line up with TRBD1. Germline V gene lookup returns CDR1 SGHTA and CDR2 FQGTGA. There are 17 residues in the CDR3. V lost 4 bases, J lost 2 bases, and 5 bases stayed unmatched. The CDR3 DNA follows: TGTGCCAGCAGCTCGGACGGGACAGGGGGCACTAATGAAAAACTGTTTTTT. Residues: CASSSDGTGGTNEKLFF.

The chain carries TRBV20-1 and TRBJ2-2; the D is unclear. CDR3 length equals 11 residues. Trimming took 6 bases from V and 3 from J, leaving 5 bases between them. Germline V CDR1 and CDR2: DFQATT, SNEGSKA (reference sequence). In DNA, the CDR3 is TGCAGTGCCCCAGACACCGGGGAGCTGTTTTTT. Its translation is CSAPDTGELFF.

This clone has just one count. The chain is built from TRBV27 and TRBJ2-1, with D possibly TRBD1 on 6 matching bases. CDR1 and CDR2 from the germline V gene are MNHEY and SMNVEV (reference sequence). Trimming took 3 bases from V and 3 from J, leaving 9 bases between them. The CDR3 has 14 residues. CDR3 loop: CASSFSGVYNEQFF. The DNA for the CDR3 is TGTGCCAGCAGTTTCTCAGGGGTCTACAATGAGCAGTTCTTC.

The chain joins TRBV7-9 to TRBJ2-7; 9 nucleotides align to TRBD1. The CDR3 length is 15 residues. Germline V gives CDR1 SEHNR, CDR2 FQNEAQ (reference sequence). Losses at the gene ends were 5 bases for V and 7 bases for J; bases not matched to a gene: 12. The DNA of the CDR3 is TGTGCCAGCAGCGAAACAGGGGGCGGATTGGGAGAGCAGTACTTC. Amino acids: CASSETGGGLGEQYF.

J is TRBJ2-2 and V is TRBV7-9; 10 bases are shared with TRBD2. The V gene's germline CDR1 is SEHNR and CDR2 FQNEAQ (reference sequence). V was clipped by 6 bases and J by 6 bases; unmatched bases: 7. The CDR3 runs to 15 residues. CDR3: CASRTSGGAAGELFF. DNA of the CDR3: TGTGCCAGCAGGACCAGCGGGGGGGCTGCCGGGGAGCTGTTTTTT.

This sequence joins TRBV19 and TRBJ1-3; the D gene is possibly TRBD1 (5 bases). The CDR3 extends over 16 amino acids. Trimming took 5 bases from V and 0 from J, leaving 14 bases between them. The germline gives CDR1 LNHDA, CDR2 SQIVND (reference sequence). CDR3 protein: CASSEPGGSSGNTIYF. The CDR3 DNA follows: TGTGCCAGTAGTGAACCTGGGGGGAGCTCTGGAAACACCATATATTTT.

The table lists this clone with a few counts. This chain uses TRBV6-5 with TRBJ1-1; D is uncertain. The germline V gene encodes CDR1 MNHEY and CDR2 SVGAGI. This CDR3 has 14 residues. The germline V and J ends were trimmed by 2 bases and 0 bases, with 7 bases remaining between them. The CDR3 loop is CASSYGSLNTEAFF. Here the CDR3 DNA reads TGTGCCAGCAGTTACGGTAGCCTGAACACTGAAGCTTTCTTT.

By sample share, this clone is medium-sized. The CDR3, as DNA: TGTGCCAGCAGCGTAGATGACAGGGGGCGGGAGGAGACCCAGTACTTC. The encoded protein is CASSVDDRGREETQYF. V is TRBV9 and J is TRBJ2-5, with 10 bases matching TRBD1. This CDR3 comprises 16 residues. Germline V gene lookup returns CDR1 SGDLS and CDR2 YYNGEE. V was pared by 0 bases and J by 5 bases, with 7 bases of the junction left unmatched.

CDR3 coding DNA: TGTGCCAGCAGCATGTCGACAGGGATTCCTACCTACGAGCAGTACTTC. This translates into CASSMSTGIPTYEQYF. This chain joins TRBV7-2 and TRBJ2-7, with 7 bases that match TRBD1. Trimming cost V 5 bases and J 2 bases; bases outside gene matches: 12. CDR1 SGHTA and CDR2 FQGNSA come from the germline V gene. This CDR3 has 16 amino acids.

This rearrangement joins TRBV5-6 to TRBJ2-7; no definite D call. The CDR3 has 11 residues. Deletions cut 0 bases from V and 4 bases from J, with 2 bases between. Germline CDR1 is SGHDT and CDR2 is YYEEEE. The CDR3 loop reads CASSLEYEQYF. CDR3 bases: TGTGCCAGCAGCTTGGAATACGAGCAGTACTTC.

The rearrangement joins TRBV5-1 to TRBJ2-2; tentatively, D is TRBD1 (5 bases). This CDR3 comprises 9 residues. Trimming took 10 bases from V and 8 from J, leaving 6 bases between them. Per the germline V gene, CDR1 is SGHRS and CDR2 is YFSETQ. The CDR3 is CAGAGELFF. The CDR3, as DNA: TGCGCCGGGGCGGGGGAGCTGTTTTTT.

The rearrangement joins TRBV4-3 to TRBJ1-5, with TRBD1 matching over 9 bases. CDR1 and CDR2 from the germline V gene are LGHNA and YSLEER. The CDR3 extends over 16 amino acids. Unmatched junction bases numbered 9, after V lost 3 bases and J lost 6 bases. The CDR3 loop is CASSQGTGPLGQPQHF. In DNA, the CDR3 is TGCGCCAGCAGCCAGGGGACAGGGCCTTTAGGTCAGCCCCAGCATTTT.

This clone has a single count. The chain couples TRBV5-8 to TRBJ1-2; the D is unclear. This CDR3 has 13 residues. CDR1 is SGHTS and CDR2 is YDEGEE in the germline V gene. V was pared by 0 bases and J by 3 bases, with 6 bases between. The CDR3 sequence: CASSLGHYYGYTF. CDR3 nucleotide sequence: TGTGCCAGCAGCTTGGGACACTACTATGGCTACACCTTC. Combining the CDR3 with reference TRBV5-8 and TRBJ1-2 gives the whole variable domain EAGVTQSPTHLIKTRGQQATLRCSPISGHTSVYWYQQALGLGLQFLLWYDEGEERNRGNFPPRFSGRQFPNYSSELNVNALELEDSALYLCASSLGHYYGYTFGSGTRLTVV.